Presented here are 14 T cell receptor beta chains from one specimen sequenced in a study of T cell responses to AZD1222 COVID-19 vaccine. Using immunoSEQ multiplex PCR, the repertoire was profiled, and TCRdb retains in-frame clones only, with some absent. Found here are 170,000 or so clones, about nine tenths of them singletons; the top ten hold 1.5%. The material sequenced was peripheral blood, taken on day 0 of AZD1222 vaccination. The receptors originated from an adult in good health.

The chain is built from TRBV18 and TRBJ2-4; the match to TRBD1 covers 9 bases. Germline CDR1 reads KGHSH; CDR2 reads LQKENI. CDR3 length equals 16 residues. Unmatched junction bases numbered 5, after V lost 5 bases and J lost 0 bases. The CDR3 reads CASSTGQGRAKNIQYF. The CDR3 coding sequence is TGTGCCAGCTCAACAGGACAGGGGAGAGCCAAAAACATTCAGTACTTC.

The V gene is TRBV19, the J gene TRBJ1-2; D unclear. The CDR3 has 15 amino acids. Germline CDR1 is LNHDA and CDR2 is SQIVND (reference sequence). V shed 5 bases and J shed 4 bases, with 17 bases lying between them. Here the CDR3 DNA reads TGTGCCAGTAGTGAAAGGCCTCGCTCCCTCTATGGCTACACCTTC. Its translation: CASSERPRSLYGYTF.

Remarks on this clone: The same CDR3 can be traced to other DNA sequences in this sample. CDR3: CASSQDWVTEAFF. The CDR3 coding sequence is TGCGCCAGCAGCCAAGATTGGGTGACTGAAGCTTTCTTT. The rearrangement joins TRBV4-1 to TRBJ1-1, with D unclear. In germline, CDR1 is MGHRA, CDR2 YSYEKL. The CDR3 loop spans 13 amino acids. Trimming removed 0 bases at V and 5 bases at J, with 7 bases between.

The CDR3 region has the DNA TGTGCCACCAGTGATGGGGGTTGGGCGTCTGGTCAAGAGACCCAGTACTTC. Translation: CATSDGGWASGQETQYF. The rearrangement links TRBV24-1 to TRBJ2-5, with D tentatively TRBD1 or TRBD2 (5 bases each). The germline gives CDR1 KGHDR, CDR2 SFDVKD. Trimming removed 3 bases from V and 2 bases from J, with 18 bases in between. The CDR3 has 17 residues.

The chain joins TRBV3-1 (or the pseudogene TRBV3-2) to TRBJ1-1; tentative D call: TRBD1 (6 bases). Germline lookup yields CDR1 LGHDT and CDR2 YNNKEL (reference sequence). V was shortened by 3 bases and J by 0 bases, with 11 bases between the two germline ends. The CDR3 runs 15 residues. The CDR3 sequence is CASSQPGQMNTEAFF. Written as DNA, the CDR3 is TGTGCCAGCAGCCAGCCTGGACAGATGAACACTGAAGCTTTCTTT.

The chain combines TRBV9 with TRBJ1-1; D possibly corresponds to TRBD1 (6 bases). The germline V gene encodes CDR1 SGDLS and CDR2 YYNGEE. This CDR3 contains 17 residues. Trimming removed 0 bases at V and 0 bases at J, with 15 bases between. CDR3 nucleotides: TGTGCCAGCAGCGTAGGGGCAGGACAGTTCATGAACACTGAAGCTTTCTTT. Translation: CASSVGAGQFMNTEAFF.

This clone was seen only a few times. CDR3 loop: CASGEAEDYEQYF. The CDR3 coding sequence is TGTGCCAGCGGGGAAGCGGAGGACTACGAGCAGTACTTC. The chain uses TRBV2 and TRBJ2-7, with D possibly matching TRBD2 (5 bases). The V and J ends lost 8 bases and 3 bases respectively, with 14 bases between them. The CDR3 totals 13 residues. The germline V gene has CDR1 SNHLY and CDR2 FYNNEI.

This sequence joins TRBV7-2 and TRBJ1-1, with D possibly matching TRBD1 (5 bases). With 3 bases removed from V and 4 bases from J, the gap between germline ends came to 12 bases. Germline lookup yields CDR1 SGHTA and CDR2 FQGNSA. The CDR3 totals 14 residues. CDR3 in DNA: TGTGCCAGCAGCTTCGACCCCGGGGGCACTGAAGCTTTCTTT. It is translated as CASSFDPGGTEAFF. The complete variable domain, with remaining parts taken from reference TRBV7-2 and TRBJ1-1, reads GAGVSQSPSNKVTEKGKDVELRCDPISGHTALYWYRQSLGQGLEFLIYFQGNSAPDKSGLPSDRFSAERTGGSVSTLTIQRTQQEDSAVYLCASSFDPGGTEAFFGQGTRLTVV.

The chain has TRBV5-1 and TRBJ2-5; D perhaps matches TRBD2 (5 bases). From germline, CDR1 is SGHRS and CDR2 YFSETQ. V gave up 5 bases and J gave up 1 base, with 12 bases separating them. The CDR3 spans 14 residues. CDR3 in amino acids: CASSNAGLQETQYF. The CDR3 DNA reads TGCGCCAGCAGTAACGCGGGCCTCCAAGAGACCCAGTACTTC. The complete variable domain, with remaining parts taken from reference TRBV5-1 and TRBJ2-5, reads KAGVTQTPRYLIKTRGQQVTLSCSPISGHRSVSWYQQTPGQGLQFLFEYFSETQRNKGNFPGRFSGRQFSNSRSEMNVSTLELGDSALYLCASSNAGLQETQYFGPGTRLLVL.

V gene TRBV7-8 combines with J gene TRBJ1-2; D is possibly TRBD1 (6 bases). The CDR3 sequence is 15 residues long. The germline V and J ends were trimmed by 2 bases and 1 base, with 11 bases remaining between them. Germline values: CDR1 SGHVS, CDR2 FQNEAQ. The CDR3: CASSLLAGDNYGYTF. Written as DNA, the CDR3 is TGTGCCAGCAGCTTATTGGCAGGGGATAACTATGGCTACACCTTC.

The V call is TRBV28, the J call TRBJ1-5, with D possibly matching TRBD1 (5 bases). Per the germline V gene, CDR1 is MDHEN and CDR2 is SYDVKM. The V end lost 6 bases, the J end lost 5 bases, and 17 bases lay between the germline ends. The CDR3 spans 15 residues. The DNA for the CDR3 is TGTGCCAGCAGCCCTCTAGGGCAGGGAGATCAGCCCCAGCATTTT. It codes for CASSPLGQGDQPQHF.

The genes are TRBV5-1 and TRBJ2-2; possible D gene TRBD1, 7 bases. Germline-derived CDR1 and CDR2 are SGHRS and YFSETQ. The CDR3 spans 14 residues. Trimming stripped 2 bases from V and 6 bases from J, with 11 bases between. CDR3 sequence reads: CASSFQGEAGELFF. The CDR3 DNA is TGCGCCAGCAGCTTTCAGGGGGAGGCCGGGGAGCTGTTTTTT.

The chain has TRBV18 and TRBJ1-2; TRBD1 aligns across 10 bases. Germline V gene data show CDR1 as KGHSH and CDR2 as LQKENI. CDR3 length: 14 amino acids. The junction had 2 bases not matched to a gene; V was cut back by 3 bases and J by 4 bases. As DNA, the CDR3 is TGTGCCAGCTCACCGGGACAGGGGAGCTATGGCTACACCTTC. It codes for CASSPGQGSYGYTF. The complete variable domain, with remaining parts taken from reference TRBV18 and TRBJ1-2, reads NAGVMQNPRHLVRRRGQEARLRCSPMKGHSHVYWYRQLPEEGLKFMVYLQKENIIDESGMPKERFSAEFPKEGPSILRIQQVVRGDSAAYFCASSPGQGSYGYTFGSGTRLTVV.

This clone appeared a single time. The chain recombines TRBV28 with TRBJ1-5; TRBD1 matches at 9 bases. Per germline, CDR1 MDHEN and CDR2 SYDVKM. Losses at the gene ends were 6 bases for V and 2 bases for J; bases not matched to a gene: 11. CDR3 length equals 17 residues. For the CDR3, the DNA is TGTGCCAGCAGCACAAGAAACAGGGGGCATGGCAATCAGCCCCAGCATTTT. Its translation: CASSTRNRGHGNQPQHF.